Listed here are 14 T cell receptor beta chains from one sample, sequenced in a study of T-cell reconstitution after alpha-beta-depleted transplantation in children. For TCRbeta, the library was prepared with unique molecular identifiers. MiXCR was run by TCRdb on the PCR reads, yielding one entry per CDR3 protein. The sample lists more than 90,000 distinct CDR3 sequences; around a tenth were seen once. This material consisted of PBMCs, taken before TCRalphabeta/CD19-depleted stem cell transplant. The receptors here all came from a boy aged 2-9 years with acute lymphoblastic leukemia, due to receive a stem cell transplant.

This clonotype was recorded a few times. V and J are TRBV3-1 and TRBJ2-1, with TRBD2 matching over 14 bases. Germline loops: CDR1 LGHDT, CDR2 YNNKEL (reference sequence). This CDR3 spans 16 amino acids. J was trimmed by 9 bases and V by 5 bases; bases with no gene match: 9. The CDR3 loop reads CASSYGTSGSMGEQFF. CDR3 bases: TGTGCCAGCAGCTACGGGACTAGCGGGAGTATGGGTGAGCAGTTCTTC.

On this clonotype itself: It is likely a read error, because the conserved phenylalanine at the end of the CDR3 is missing. The chain uses TRBV25-1 and TRBJ2-1, with 12 bases matching TRBD2. V trimming: 3 bases; J trimming: 5 bases; junction bases outside the gene matches: 11. The CDR3 has 18 amino acids. CDR1 and CDR2 (germline): MGHDK, SYGVNS. CDR3 loop: CASSEPMASGGGNNEQFL. CDR3 nucleotides: TGTGCCAGCAGTGAGCCCATGGCTAGCGGGGGGGGAAACAATGAGCAGTTCTTG.

The CDR3 spells CATSREVVASTDTQYF. The CDR3 DNA follows: TGTGCCACCAGCAGGGAGGTGGTCGCTAGCACAGATACGCAGTATTTT. The chain joins TRBV15 to TRBJ2-3, with TRBD2 as a possible D gene (5 bases). Germline CDR1 and CDR2: LNHNV and YYDKDF (reference sequence). The CDR3 extends over 16 amino acids. Deletions cut 3 bases from V and 0 bases from J, with 13 bases between.

In its sample, this clonotype was seen a few times. The chain is built from TRBV5-6 and TRBJ2-3; the match to TRBD1 covers 7 bases. The J segment lost 6 bases and the V segment lost 0 bases, leaving 7 bases of the junction unmatched. This CDR3 contains 15 residues. From germline, CDR1 is SGHDT and CDR2 YYEEEE. In nucleotides, the CDR3 is TGTGCCAGCAGCTTGGAAGGGGGCAGGAGGGATACGCAGTATTTT. Translation gives CASSLEGGRRDTQYF.

This clonotype was seen at least ten times. The V gene is TRBV9, the J gene TRBJ2-7, with D tentatively TRBD2 (5 bases). Germline V gene sequence: CDR1 SGDLS, CDR2 YYNGEE. This CDR3 is 13 amino acids long. The ends were cut back, 4 bases at V and 4 bases at J, with 12 bases in the middle. The CDR3 coding sequence is TGTGCCAGCAGCCCTCAACTAGAGTACGAGCAGTACTTC. This codes for CASSPQLEYEQYF.

Comment on this clonotype: One junction end does not reproduce the germline sequence, and a read error may be involved. The J gene is TRBJ2-3, the V gene TRBV12-3 or TRBV12-4, with 8 bases matching TRBD2. CDR3 length equals 14 residues. The CDR3 sequence: CTSSLAGRTDTQYF. CDR3 DNA sequence: TGTACCAGCAGTTTAGCGGGACGCACAGATACGCAGTATTTT.

This chain joins TRBV28 and TRBJ1-3; a possible D gene is TRBD1 (5 bases). V lost 6 bases and J lost 1, with 10 bases in between. The germline CDR1 and CDR2 sequences are MDHEN and SYDVKM. CDR3 length: 14 amino acids. Here the CDR3 reads CASSFGGSGNTIYF. For the CDR3, the DNA is TGTGCCAGCAGCTTCGGGGGGTCTGGAAACACCATATATTTT.

The table lists this clonotype with many counts. V gene TRBV3-1 combines with J gene TRBJ2-7; perhaps TRBD1 as D (6 bases). This CDR3 is built from 13 residues. CDR1 is LGHDT, CDR2 YNNKEL, per germline (reference sequence). V lost 0 bases and J lost 6, with 9 bases in between. CDR3 coding DNA: TGTGCCAGCAGCCAAGATTGGGGGCGCGAGCAGTACTTC. Protein: CASSQDWGREQYF.

This clonotype was observed at least ten times. The CDR3 bases are TGCAGTGCTAGCCGGAGACAGTCACCTGGAAACACCATATATTTT. Encoded protein: CSASRRQSPGNTIYF. This chain links TRBV20-1 with TRBJ1-3, with a possible D match to TRBD1 (5 bases). Germline V gene sequence: CDR1 DFQATT, CDR2 SNEGSKA (reference sequence). The ends were cut back, 3 bases at V and 2 bases at J, with 14 bases in the middle. The CDR3 has 15 amino acids.

This clonotype was found many times. V usage is TRBV6-1 and J usage is TRBJ2-1; D is unclear. Germline assignment: CDR1 MNHNS and CDR2 SASEGT. This CDR3 comprises 15 residues. V lost 6 bases and J 1 base, leaving 13 bases between the germline ends. The CDR3, as DNA: TGTGCCAGCAGAGAAACTCCCTTTTCCTACAATGAGCAGTTCTTC. Residues: CASRETPFSYNEQFF.

This clonotype was counted many times. The chain carries TRBV5-1 and TRBJ1-2; D gene uncertain. The germline V gene has CDR1 SGHRS and CDR2 YFSETQ. The CDR3 consists of 14 residues. Trimming left V 0 bases short and J 0 bases short, with 6 bases between. CDR3 region: CASSLAPTNYGYTF. In nucleotides, the CDR3 is TGCGCCAGCAGCTTGGCTCCGACTAACTATGGCTACACCTTC.

The table lists this clonotype with many counts. The chain joins TRBV20-1 to TRBJ2-7; 7 bases are a match to TRBD2. This CDR3 is built from 14 residues. The V and J ends lost 6 bases and 0 bases, in that order; junction bases with no gene match: 8. Germline V gene data show CDR1 as DFQATT and CDR2 as SNEGSKA (reference sequence). The CDR3 protein is CSAHSGSSSYEQYF. Written as DNA, the CDR3 is TGCAGTGCCCATAGCGGGTCGAGCTCCTACGAGCAGTACTTC.

This clonotype was observed a few times. This rearrangement joins TRBV7-6 to TRBJ1-1; D not resolved. Between the trimmed V and J ends, which lost 1 base and 1 base, there was a span of 4 bases. This CDR3 has 13 amino acids. Looked up from germline, CDR1 is SGHVS and CDR2 is FNYEAQ. As DNA, the CDR3 is TGTGCCAGCAGCTTAGGTCGGAACACTGAAGCTTTCTTT. This encodes CASSLGRNTEAFF.

The chain recombines TRBV12-3 or TRBV12-4 with TRBJ1-6, with TRBD1 matching over 10 bases. CDR3 length equals 15 residues. J gave up 8 bases and V 4 bases, and 5 bases lay outside the gene matches. The CDR3: CASSSGQGFDSPLHF. The CDR3 DNA sequence: TGTGCCAGCAGTTCGGGACAGGGGTTTGATTCACCCCTCCACTTT.